These 14 T cell receptor beta chains came from one sample sequenced in a study of T cell responses to AZD1222 COVID-19 vaccine. Some clones are missing from TCRdb's copy, which holds only in-frame ones; the method was immunoSEQ multiplex PCR. The sample yields 150,000 to 200,000 clones, around 88% seen once. This sample comprised peripheral blood, obtained 28 days after the second AZD1222 dose. The receptor set was obtained from an adult who received the AZD1222 COVID-19 vaccine.

CDR3 loop: CASSVGNQHYGYTF. The CDR3 DNA sequence: TGTGCCAGCAGCGTAGGGAACCAGCACTATGGCTACACCTTC. This rearrangement joins TRBV9 to TRBJ1-2; D is unresolved. V lost 0 bases and J 3 bases, leaving 9 bases between the germline ends. The CDR3 length is 14 residues. Germline V CDR1 and CDR2: SGDLS, YYNGEE.

CDR3 sequence: CASSLSAAGDLRDGYTF. The CDR3 DNA follows: TGTGCCAGCAGCTTGTCGGCGGCAGGGGATTTACGGGATGGCTACACCTTC. V and J are TRBV5-5 and TRBJ1-2, with a possible D match to TRBD1 (6 bases). The CDR3 is 17 amino acids. Trimming shortened V by 1 base and J by 6 bases, and 22 bases separated the two germline ends. Germline V gene sequence: CDR1 SGHKS, CDR2 YYEKEE (reference sequence).

The chain has TRBV19 and TRBJ2-1; 13 positions agree with TRBD2. The junction had 8 bases not matched to a gene; V was cut back by 6 bases and J by 9 bases. The CDR3 covers 15 residues. Germline CDR1 reads LNHDA; CDR2 reads SQIVND (reference sequence). DNA for the CDR3: TGTGCCAGTAGCCGGACTAGCGGGGGACGGGGTGAGCAGTTCTTC. Translation gives CASSRTSGGRGEQFF.

The chain carries TRBV12-3 or TRBV12-4 and TRBJ2-1; D is unresolved. The V end was cut by 8 bases, the J end by 4 bases, with 12 bases between. The CDR3 covers 13 residues. In DNA, the CDR3 is TGTGCCAGCCGGACGGTTAATTACAATGAGCAGTTCTTC. It translates to CASRTVNYNEQFF.

The chain recombines TRBV7-9 with TRBJ1-2, with D possibly being TRBD1 (6 bases). The CDR3 length is 17 residues. CDR1 is SEHNR and CDR2 is FQNEAQ in the germline V gene (reference sequence). Trimming cost V 2 bases and J 8 bases, with 24 bases left between them. This chain's CDR3 is CASSLNSPWGANKGYTF. Here the CDR3 DNA reads TGTGCCAGCAGCTTAAATTCCCCTTGGGGGGCAAATAAGGGCTACACCTTC.

The chain joins TRBV2 to TRBJ2-2, with 7 positions matching TRBD1. This CDR3 is 16 amino acids long. With V trimmed by 8 bases and J by 5 bases, 14 bases remained unmatched. The germline V gene has CDR1 SNHLY and CDR2 FYNNEI. The CDR3 reads CASLTEGSQGTGELFF. The CDR3 DNA follows: TGTGCCAGCTTAACAGAGGGCTCACAGGGGACCGGGGAGCTGTTTTTT.

This chain joins TRBV16 and TRBJ1-4; no definite D call. The V and J ends lost 2 bases and 0 bases respectively, with 7 bases between them. The CDR3 spans 15 residues. Germline CDR1 KGHSY, CDR2 FQNENV. This CDR3 reads CASSQRAATNEKLFF. The DNA of the CDR3 is TGTGCCAGCAGCCAAAGGGCCGCAACTAATGAAAAACTGTTTTTT. Full variable domain (outside the CDR3, taken from reference TRBV16 and TRBJ1-4): GEEVAQTPKHLVRGEGQKAKLYCAPIKGHSYVFWYQQVLKNEFKFLISFQNENVFDETGMPKERFSAKCLPNSPCSLEIQATKLEDSAVYFCASSQRAATNEKLFFGSGTQLSVL.

This clone has just one count. The chain carries TRBV7-2 and TRBJ1-2; D might be TRBD1 (6 bases). The CDR3 loop spans 13 amino acids. The ends were cut back, 5 bases at V and 4 bases at J, with 11 bases in the middle. CDR1 and CDR2 from the germline V gene are SGHTA and FQGNSA. CDR3 DNA: TGTGCCAGCAGCGCAGGGGTTGGCTATGGCTACACCTTC. This translates into CASSAGVGYGYTF.

This clone was seen once. The chain employs TRBV24-1 and TRBJ1-1; no definite D call. Deletions cut 7 bases from V and 6 bases from J, with 17 bases between. CDR3 size: 14 residues. Germline CDR1 and CDR2: KGHDR and SFDVKD. The CDR3 spells CATRGKSDRSEAFF. The CDR3 DNA reads TGTGCCACCAGGGGGAAATCCGATCGTTCTGAAGCTTTCTTT.

This CDR3 is CASSRPVGSEQYF. The CDR3 DNA reads as TGTGCCAGCAGCCGCCCCGTGGGGTCCGAGCAGTACTTC. This sequence joins TRBV7-8 and TRBJ2-7; D gene uncertain. Between the trimmed V and J ends, which lost 5 bases and 6 bases, there was a span of 14 bases. Germline CDR1 and CDR2: SGHVS and FQNEAQ. CDR3 length equals 13 residues.

This sequence joins TRBV19 and TRBJ2-1, with 9 nucleotides matching TRBD1. The CDR3 has 16 amino acids. The germline CDR1 and CDR2 sequences are LNHDA and SQIVND (reference sequence). V lost 1 base to trimming and J lost 8 bases; unmatched junction nucleotides: 9. The CDR3, as DNA: TGTGCCAGTAGTATAGGAGCCGGGACAGGGTCGCATGAGCAGTTCTTC. The encoded protein is CASSIGAGTGSHEQFF.

The J gene is TRBJ2-5, the V gene TRBV27, with 7 bases aligning to TRBD1. The CDR3 totals 15 residues. V shed 6 bases, J shed 4 bases, and the junction held 11 bases outside the gene matches. CDR1 and CDR2 (germline): MNHEY, SMNVEV (reference sequence). The CDR3 spells CASRQGQLVRETQYF. The CDR3 DNA reads TGTGCCAGCAGACAGGGGCAGTTAGTACGAGAGACCCAGTACTTC.

This CDR3 is CASSPGPSGANVLTF. CDR3 coding DNA: TGTGCCAGCTCACCGGGGCCCTCTGGGGCCAACGTCCTGACTTTC. The chain uses TRBV18 and TRBJ2-6; D is possibly TRBD1 (5 bases). Germline loops: CDR1 KGHSH, CDR2 LQKENI. The CDR3 runs 15 residues. V was pared by 3 bases and J by 0 bases, with 6 bases between.

The J gene is TRBJ2-7, the V gene TRBV25-1, with D possibly TRBD1 on 7 matching bases. V lost 3 bases and J 1 base, leaving 16 bases between the germline ends. CDR1 MGHDK and CDR2 SYGVNS come from the germline V gene. This CDR3 is 16 amino acids long. The CDR3 bases are TGTGCCAGCAGTGAGACAGGGAGGCAGGGATCCTACGAGCAGTACTTC. Residues: CASSETGRQGSYEQYF.